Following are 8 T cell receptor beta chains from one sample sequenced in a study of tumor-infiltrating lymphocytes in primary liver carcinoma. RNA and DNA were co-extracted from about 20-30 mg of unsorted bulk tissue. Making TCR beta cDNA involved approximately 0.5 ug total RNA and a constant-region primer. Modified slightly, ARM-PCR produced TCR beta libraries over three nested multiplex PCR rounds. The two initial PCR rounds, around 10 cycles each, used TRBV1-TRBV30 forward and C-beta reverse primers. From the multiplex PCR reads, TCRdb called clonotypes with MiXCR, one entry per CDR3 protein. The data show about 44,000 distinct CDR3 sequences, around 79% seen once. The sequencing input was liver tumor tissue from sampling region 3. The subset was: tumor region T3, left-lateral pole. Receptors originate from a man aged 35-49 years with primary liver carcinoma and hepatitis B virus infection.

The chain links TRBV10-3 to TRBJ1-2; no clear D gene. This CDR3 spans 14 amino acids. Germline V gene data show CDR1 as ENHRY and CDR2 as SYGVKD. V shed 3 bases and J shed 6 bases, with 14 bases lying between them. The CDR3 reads CAISERAFSDGYTF. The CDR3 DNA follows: TGTGCCATCAGTGAACGGGCATTCAGCGATGGCTACACCTTC.

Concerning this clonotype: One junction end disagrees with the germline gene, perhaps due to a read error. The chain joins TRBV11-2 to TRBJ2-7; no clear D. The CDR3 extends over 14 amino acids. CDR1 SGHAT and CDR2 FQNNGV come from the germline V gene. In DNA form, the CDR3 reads TGTGCCAACAGCTTACCTGACATTGCCTACGAGCAGTACTTC. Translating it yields CANSLPDIAYEQYF.

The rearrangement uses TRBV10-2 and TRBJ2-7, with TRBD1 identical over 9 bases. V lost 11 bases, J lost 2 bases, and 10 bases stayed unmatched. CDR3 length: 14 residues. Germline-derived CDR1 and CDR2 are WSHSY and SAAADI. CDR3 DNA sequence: TGCGCCGTCTCCGGACAGGGGCCCCCCTACGAGCAGTACTTC. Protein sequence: CAVSGQGPPYEQYF.

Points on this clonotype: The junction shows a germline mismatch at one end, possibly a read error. In DNA, the CDR3 is TGCGCAAACAGGACAGGACAGGGGGCCCAGGATGAGCTGTTCTTC. The encoded protein is CANRTGQGAQDELFF. The rearrangement uses TRBV5-1 and TRBJ2-1, with 11 bases lining up with TRBD1. Per germline, CDR1 SGHRS and CDR2 YFSETQ. There are 15 residues in the CDR3.

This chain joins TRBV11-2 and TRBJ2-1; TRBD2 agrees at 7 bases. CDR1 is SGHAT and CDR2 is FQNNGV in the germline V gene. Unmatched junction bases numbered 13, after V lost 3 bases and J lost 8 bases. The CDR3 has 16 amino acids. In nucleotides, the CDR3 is TGTGCCAGCAGCTTGGAAGGGACTAACTGGAGGGATGAGCAGTTCTTC. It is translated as CASSLEGTNWRDEQFF.

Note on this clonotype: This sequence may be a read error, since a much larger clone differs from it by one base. As DNA, the CDR3 is TGTGCCAGCAGCCTAAGATGGACTTATAGCACAGATACGCAGTATTTT. It encodes CASSLRWTYSTDTQYF. The chain joins TRBV28 to TRBJ2-3; the D gene is possibly TRBD2 (5 bases). CDR1 and CDR2 (germline): MDHEN, SYDVKM. V was pared by 6 bases and J by 0 bases, with 16 bases between. The CDR3 covers 16 residues.

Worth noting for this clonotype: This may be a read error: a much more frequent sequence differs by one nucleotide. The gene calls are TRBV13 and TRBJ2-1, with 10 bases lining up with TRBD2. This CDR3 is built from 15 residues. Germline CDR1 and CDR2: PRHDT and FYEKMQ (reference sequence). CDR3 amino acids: CASSPRTSGYNERFF. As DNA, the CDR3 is TGTGCCAGCAGCCCAAGGACTAGCGGTTACAATGAGCGGTTCTTC.

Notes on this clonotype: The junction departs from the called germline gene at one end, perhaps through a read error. The CDR3 sequence: CTSSQEPSGTDTQYF. Here the CDR3 DNA reads TGTACCAGCAGCCAAGAGCCTAGTGGCACAGATACGCAGTATTTT. The J gene is TRBJ2-3, the V gene TRBV4-1; no definite D call. Per germline, CDR1 MGHRA and CDR2 YSYEKL. This CDR3 is built from 15 residues.